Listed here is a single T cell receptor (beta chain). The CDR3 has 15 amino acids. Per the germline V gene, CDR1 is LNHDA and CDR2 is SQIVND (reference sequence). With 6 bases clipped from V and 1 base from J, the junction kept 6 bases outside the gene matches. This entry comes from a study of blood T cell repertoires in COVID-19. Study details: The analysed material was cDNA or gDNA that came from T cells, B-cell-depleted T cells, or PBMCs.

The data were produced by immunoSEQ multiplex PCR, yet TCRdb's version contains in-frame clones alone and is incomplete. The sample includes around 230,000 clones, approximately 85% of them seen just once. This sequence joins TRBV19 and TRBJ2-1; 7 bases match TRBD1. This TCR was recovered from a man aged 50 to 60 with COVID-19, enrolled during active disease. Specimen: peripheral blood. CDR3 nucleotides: TGTGCCAGTAGGGGGACAGACATTTCCTACAATGAGCAGTTCTTC. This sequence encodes CASRGTDISYNEQFF.